Presented here are 5 T cell receptor beta chains from one specimen sequenced in a study of cytomegalovirus exposure and HLA in healthy donors. PCR employed 60 Vbeta and 13 Jbeta primers. Only in-frame clones appear in the TCRdb table, and some are missing; sequencing was by immunoSEQ multiplex PCR. The sample shows 120,000 or so clones, about four fifths of them seen only once. Sample: PBMCs. Receptor source: a woman aged 55 to 70 in good health and CMV-seropositive.

The chain joins TRBV6-1 to TRBJ1-2, with a tentative D call TRBD1 (5 bases). Trimming took 2 bases from V and 8 from J, leaving 15 bases between them. The V gene's germline CDR1 is MNHNS and CDR2 SASEGT. CDR3 size: 14 residues. CDR3 coding DNA: TGTGCCAGCAGTGAAAGGGGCAGGGATGGCGGCTACACCTTC. Translated: CASSERGRDGGYTF.

This chain uses TRBV29-1 with TRBJ1-2; D is uncertain. Germline CDR1 reads SQVTM; CDR2 reads ANQGSEA. V gave up 7 bases and J gave up 4 bases, with 10 bases separating them. The CDR3 contains 11 residues. The CDR3 loop reads CSAPGTYGYTF. Here the CDR3 DNA reads TGCAGCGCACCGGGAACCTATGGCTACACCTTC. Looking up the rest from reference TRBV29-1 and TRBJ1-2 gives the full variable domain: SAVISQKPSRDICQRGTSLTIQCQVDSQVTMMFWYRQQPGQSLTLIATANQGSEATYESGFVIDKFPISRPNLTFSTLTVSNMSPEDSSIYLCSAPGTYGYTFGSGTRLTVV.

The chain joins TRBV19 to TRBJ1-2, with a tentative D call TRBD1 (6 bases). CDR1 and CDR2 (germline): LNHDA, SQIVND (reference sequence). Trimming removed 4 bases at V and 8 bases at J, with 8 bases between. The CDR3 loop spans 11 amino acids. CDR3 nucleotides: TGTGCCAGTAGTAACAGGGAGGGCTACACCTTC. Translated: CASSNREGYTF.

V is TRBV9 and J is TRBJ2-3; 7 nucleotides match TRBD1. V lost 0 bases, J lost 4 bases, and 5 bases stayed unmatched. The V gene's germline CDR1 is SGDLS and CDR2 YYNGEE. This CDR3 is built from 15 residues. The CDR3 DNA reads as TGTGCCAGCAGCGTAGGGGACAGAACGGCAGATACGCAGTATTTT. It is translated as CASSVGDRTADTQYF. The entire variable domain, with the rest obtained from reference TRBV9 and TRBJ2-3, is as follows: DSGVTQTPKHLITATGQRVTLRCSPRSGDLSVYWYQQSLDQGLQFLIQYYNGEERAKGNILERFSAQQFPDLHSELNLSSLELGDSALYFCASSVGDRTADTQYFGPGTRLTVL.

This rearrangement joins TRBV19 to TRBJ2-1, with TRBD2 identical over 10 bases. J was trimmed by 9 bases and V by 3 bases; bases with no gene match: 14. Germline V CDR1 and CDR2: LNHDA, SQIVND (reference sequence). The CDR3 length is 17 residues. The CDR3 region is CASSIQAAAGGPSEQFF. The CDR3 bases are TGTGCCAGTAGTATTCAAGCGGCAGCGGGAGGGCCAAGTGAGCAGTTCTTC.